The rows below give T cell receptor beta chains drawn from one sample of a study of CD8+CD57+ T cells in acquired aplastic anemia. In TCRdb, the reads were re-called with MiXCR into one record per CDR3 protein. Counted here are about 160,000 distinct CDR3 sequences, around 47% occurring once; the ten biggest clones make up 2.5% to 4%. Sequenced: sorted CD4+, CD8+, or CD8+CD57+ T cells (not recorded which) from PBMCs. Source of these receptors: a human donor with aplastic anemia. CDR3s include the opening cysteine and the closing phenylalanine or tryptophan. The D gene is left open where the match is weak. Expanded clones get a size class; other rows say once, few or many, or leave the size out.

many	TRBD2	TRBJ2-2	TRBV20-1	TGCAGTGCTAGAGATCGGCGACTAGCGGGAGCCGGGGAGCTGTTTTTT	CSARDRRLAGAGELFF
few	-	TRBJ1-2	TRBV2	TGTGCCACCAGTGGGCGGGGGCCCAACTATGGCTACACCTTC	CATSGRGPNYGYTF
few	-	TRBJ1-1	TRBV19	TGTGCCAGTAGTCCATCTAGCGGGGGGAACACTGAAGCTTTCTTT	CASSPSSGGNTEAFF
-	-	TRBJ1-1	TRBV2	TGTGCCAGCAGAGTGAACACTGAAGCTTTCTTT	CASRVNTEAFF
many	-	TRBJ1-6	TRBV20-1	TGCAGTGCTAGAGATCCGAGCCTTAGCTCCTATAATTCACCCCTCCACTTT	CSARDPSLSSYNSPLHF
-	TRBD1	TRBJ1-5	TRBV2	TGTGCCAGCAGTGAAGGACAGGGCGGGCTGAGGCCCCAGCATTTT	CASSEGQGGLRPQHF
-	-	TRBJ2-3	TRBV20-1	TGCAGTGCTATTTGGAGGAGGGCTCCCGGGGGGCAAGATACGCAGTATTTT	CSAIWRRAPGGQDTQYF
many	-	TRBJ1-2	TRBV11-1	TGTGCCAGCAGCTTAAAACCCGGGCATGGCTACACCTTC	CASSLKPGHGYTF
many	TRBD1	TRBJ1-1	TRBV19	TGTGCCAGTAGCTGGACAGGGAACACTGAAGCTTTCTTT	CASSWTGNTEAFF
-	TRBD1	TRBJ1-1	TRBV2	TGTGCCAGCAGCATACAGGGGGCGACGTACACTGAAGCTTTCTTT	CASSIQGATYTEAFF
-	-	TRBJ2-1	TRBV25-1	TGTGCCAGCAGTACAGGGTCTAATGAGCAGTTCTTC	CASSTGSNEQFF
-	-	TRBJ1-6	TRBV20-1	TGCAGTGGTCAAGATCCCCTCAATTCACCCCTCCACTTT	CSGQDPLNSPLHF
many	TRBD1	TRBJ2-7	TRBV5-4	TGTGCCAGCAGCCCCGTGGATAGGGGGCGTAGGGAGCAGTACTTC	CASSPVDRGRREQYF
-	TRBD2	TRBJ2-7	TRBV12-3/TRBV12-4	TGTGCCAGCAGTTTGGGAGGGCCAGACTACGAGCAGTGCTTC	CASSLGGPDYEQCF
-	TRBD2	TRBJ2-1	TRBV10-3	TGTGCCATCAGTGCCGGACTAGCGGGGGGGCCGGTCGATGAGCAGTTCTTC	CAISAGLAGGPVDEQFF
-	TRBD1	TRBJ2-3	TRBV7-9	TGTGCCAGCAGCCACAGGGGAAGCACAGATACGCAGTATTTT	CASSHRGSTDTQYF
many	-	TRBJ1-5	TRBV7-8	TGTGCCAGCAGCTTAGCCGAGACAGGCTTAAATCAGCCCCAGCATTTT	CASSLAETGLNQPQHF
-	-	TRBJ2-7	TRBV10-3	TGTGCCACCAGGACCGCGCCCCCCTACGAGCAGTACTTC	CATRTAPPYEQYF
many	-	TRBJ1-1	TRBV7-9	TGTGCCAGCAGCTTATCGAACACTGAAGCTTTCTTT	CASSLSNTEAFF
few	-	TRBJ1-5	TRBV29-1	TGCAGCGTCGTGGGGTCTAGCAATCAGCCCCAGCATTTT	CSVVGSSNQPQHF
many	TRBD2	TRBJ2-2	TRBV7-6	TGTGCCAGCAGCTTGGCCCGACTAGCGGAAACGAACACCGGGGAGCTGTTTTTT	CASSLARLAETNTGELFF
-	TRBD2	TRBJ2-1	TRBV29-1	TGCAGCGTAGGCTCGGCGGGGGGGAATGAGCAGTTCTTC	CSVGSAGGNEQFF
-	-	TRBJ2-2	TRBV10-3	TGTGCCATCAACTCACAACCGGACACCGGGGAGCTGTTTTTT	CAINSQPDTGELFF
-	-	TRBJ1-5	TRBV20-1	TGCAGTGCTAGAGAAAGAGTGAGCAATCAGCCCCAGCATTTT	CSARERVSNQPQHF